The 30 T cell receptor beta chains in this list originate from one sample, sequenced in a study of vaccination effects on CD4 cells after COVID-19. TCRdb keeps only in-frame clones here, not all; method: immunoSEQ multiplex PCR. Of 35,000 to 45,000 clones in the sample, less than 85% are singletons; the top ten hold around 3.5%. CD4+ T cell isolation took place after approximately 11 days of culture. The person had PCR-confirmed SARS-CoV-2 infection between March and December 2020. The vaccine given was either BNT162b2 or mRNA-1273, in two doses. The antigens for these receptors are not known. Sequenced here: CD4+ T cells from PBMCs cultured without peptide, sampled after COVID-19 vaccination. The receptors here all came from a human donor who had a prior SARS-CoV-2 infection.

A few counts support this clone. The rearrangement links TRBV5-4 to TRBJ2-7; D ambiguous. The CDR3 consists of 15 residues. Germline V lookup: CDR1 SGHNT, CDR2 YYREEE (reference sequence). V gave up 4 bases and J gave up 2 bases, with 16 bases separating them. CDR3 residues: CASSNHPSNPYEQYF. DNA for the CDR3: TGTGCCAGCAGCAACCACCCGAGTAATCCCTACGAGCAGTACTTC.

The J gene is TRBJ1-4, the V gene TRBV5-5; D call uncertain. The CDR3 is 15 amino acids. The germline gives CDR1 SGHKS, CDR2 YYEKEE (reference sequence). Trimming removed 4 bases from V and 10 bases from J, with 20 bases in between. CDR3 sequence reads: CASSTTVGGVGKLFF. DNA for the CDR3: TGTGCCAGCAGCACCACAGTAGGTGGGGTTGGAAAACTGTTTTTT.

J is TRBJ2-3 and V is TRBV6-6; 8 bases line up with TRBD2. The V and J ends lost 6 bases and 6 bases, in that order; junction bases with no gene match: 5. The CDR3 is 13 amino acids. The germline CDR1 and CDR2 sequences are MNHNY and SVGAGI (reference sequence). CDR3 DNA: TGTGCCAGCAGCGGGGGGGGGTATGATACGCAGTATTTT. It codes for CASSGGGYDTQYF.

V is TRBV4-1 and J is TRBJ2-5; D may be TRBD2 (7 bases). CDR1 is MGHRA and CDR2 is YSYEKL in the germline V gene. V lost 6 bases to trimming and J lost 10 bases, with 24 bases between them. The CDR3 covers 15 residues. The CDR3 region is CASSHGGGPQRGQYF. DNA for the CDR3: TGCGCCAGCAGTCACGGCGGGGGCCCGCAGAGGGGCCAGTACTTC.

The V call is TRBV24-1, the J call TRBJ2-5; D uncertain. With 3 bases removed from V and 3 bases from J, the gap between germline ends came to 4 bases. The germline gives CDR1 KGHDR, CDR2 SFDVKD. The CDR3 runs to 12 residues. In DNA form, the CDR3 reads TGTGCCACCAGTGATCCGAAAGAGACCCAGTACTTC. As protein: CATSDPKETQYF.

The chain recombines TRBV13 with TRBJ2-1; TRBD2 matches at 10 bases. This CDR3 contains 14 residues. Germline CDR1 reads PRHDT; CDR2 reads FYEKMQ (reference sequence). With 6 bases clipped from V and 12 bases from J, the junction kept 11 bases outside the gene matches. CDR3 nucleotides: TGTGCCAGCAGGCCAGCGGGAGGGCCTGTCCTGCAGTTCTTC. Amino acids: CASRPAGGPVLQFF.

The chain joins TRBV24-1 to TRBJ1-2, with TRBD1 matching over 7 bases. J was trimmed by 1 base and V by 7 bases; bases with no gene match: 11. The CDR3 totals 16 residues. Per germline, CDR1 KGHDR and CDR2 SFDVKD. CDR3 region: CATSDGTADSNYGYTF. The CDR3 coding sequence is TGTGCCACCAGCGACGGGACAGCCGACAGTAACTATGGCTACACCTTC.

The chain joins TRBV11-3 to TRBJ2-1; 8 bases agree with TRBD1. The germline V gene encodes CDR1 SGHNT and CDR2 YENEEA. This CDR3 contains 12 residues. Trimming took 5 bases from V and 8 from J; bases not matched to a gene: 2. The CDR3 sequence: CASSIQGDEQFF. For the CDR3, the DNA is TGTGCCAGCAGCATACAGGGGGATGAGCAGTTCTTC. Full variable domain (rest looked up from reference TRBV11-3 and TRBJ2-1): EAGVVQSPRYKIIEKKQPVAFWCNPISGHNTLYWYLQNLGQGPELLIRYENEEAVDDSQLPKDRFSAERLKGVDSTLKIQPAELGDSAVYLCASSIQGDEQFFGPGTRLTVL.

The chain employs TRBV27 and TRBJ1-4; the D gene is possibly TRBD1 (6 bases). Trimming stripped 3 bases from V and 0 bases from J, with 8 bases between. The germline V gene has CDR1 MNHEY and CDR2 SMNVEV (reference sequence). CDR3 length equals 15 residues. Here the CDR3 reads CASSFDRSTNEKLFF. The DNA of the CDR3 is TGTGCCAGCAGTTTCGACAGGTCAACTAATGAAAAACTGTTTTTT. Full variable domain (outside the CDR3, taken from reference TRBV27 and TRBJ1-4): EAQVTQNPRYLITVTGKKLTVTCSQNMNHEYMSWYRQDPGLGLRQIYYSMNVEVTDKGDVPEGYKVSRKEKRNFPLILESPSPNQTSLYFCASSFDRSTNEKLFFGSGTQLSVL.

J is TRBJ2-3 and V is TRBV9; no firm D call. The germline gives CDR1 SGDLS, CDR2 YYNGEE. CDR3 length: 14 residues. The V end was cut by 0 bases, the J end by 2 bases, with 7 bases between. CDR3 in amino acids: CASSVDLHTDTQYF. The CDR3 DNA reads TGTGCCAGCAGCGTAGACCTCCACACAGATACGCAGTATTTT.

The chain couples TRBV9 to TRBJ2-3; possible D gene TRBD2, 6 bases. The CDR3 length is 13 residues. V gave up 3 bases and J gave up 4 bases, with 9 bases separating them. Germline CDR1 and CDR2: SGDLS and YYNGEE. The CDR3 loop is CASSGTNADTQYF. Written as DNA, the CDR3 is TGTGCCAGCAGCGGGACTAATGCAGATACGCAGTATTTT.

The chain carries TRBV2 and TRBJ1-6; D not resolved. CDR1 is SNHLY, CDR2 FYNNEI, per germline. V lost 6 bases to trimming and J lost 1 base, with 13 bases between them. The CDR3 totals 16 residues. The CDR3 nucleotides read TGTGCCAGCAGGGAAAACCGGGTGTCCTATAATTCACCCCTCCACTTT. Protein product: CASRENRVSYNSPLHF.

The V call is TRBV4-2, the J call TRBJ1-1; perhaps TRBD1 as D (5 bases). This CDR3 is 15 amino acids long. V was shortened by 0 bases and J by 3 bases, with 11 bases between the two germline ends. Germline lookup yields CDR1 LGHNA and CDR2 YNFKEQ. For the CDR3, the DNA is TGTGCCAGCAGCCAAGAGGGGCAGGGCGACACTGAAGCTTTCTTT. Amino acids: CASSQEGQGDTEAFF.

As DNA, the CDR3 is TGTGCCAGCTCACCACCAGCGGGGCAAGGTGAAAAACTGTTTTTT. It yields the protein CASSPPAGQGEKLFF. The V call is TRBV18, the J call TRBJ1-4; possibly TRBD1 for D (5 bases). There are 15 residues in the CDR3. Germline lookup yields CDR1 KGHSH and CDR2 LQKENI. V was shortened by 0 bases and J by 7 bases, with 12 bases between the two germline ends.

This clone was seen only a few times. The chain recombines TRBV3-1 (or the pseudogene TRBV3-2) with TRBJ1-6; 7 nucleotides line up with TRBD1. The V gene's germline CDR1 is LGHDT and CDR2 YNNKEL (reference sequence). The V and J ends lost 4 bases and 9 bases, in that order; junction bases with no gene match: 6. CDR3 length equals 14 residues. The CDR3 spells CASSPGQLSSPLHF. The DNA for the CDR3 is TGTGCCAGCAGCCCGGGACAGTTGAGTTCACCCCTCCACTTT.

This chain uses TRBV5-1 with TRBJ2-1; D unresolved. The CDR3 consists of 16 residues. CDR1 and CDR2 (germline): SGHRS, YFSETQ. Trimming removed 0 bases at V and 0 bases at J, with 10 bases between. DNA of the CDR3: TGCGCCAGCAGCTTGGGACTCATCCTCTCCTACAATGAGCAGTTCTTC. Amino acid sequence: CASSLGLILSYNEQFF.

The genes are TRBV6-2 or TRBV6-3 and TRBJ2-5; no definite D call. The CDR3 contains 15 residues. Per germline, CDR1 MNHEY and CDR2 SVGEGT. Trimming pared 1 base from V and 5 bases from J, leaving 14 bases between. The CDR3 loop reads CASSYFPGVRETQYF. DNA of the CDR3: TGTGCCAGCAGTTACTTTCCAGGCGTCCGGGAGACCCAGTACTTC.

The chain combines TRBV7-6 with TRBJ2-3, with D perhaps matching TRBD1 (7 bases). The CDR3 sequence is 17 residues long. Germline V lookup: CDR1 SGHVS, CDR2 FNYEAQ. Trimming shortened V by 5 bases and J by 3 bases, and 21 bases separated the two germline ends. As DNA, the CDR3 is TGTGCCAGCAGCCCAAGACCGGGGGACAGTAAAACAGATACGCAGTATTTT. Encoded protein: CASSPRPGDSKTDTQYF.

This clone was detected only a few times. This chain links TRBV7-9 with TRBJ2-2; 7 positions agree with TRBD2. This CDR3 has 15 amino acids. From germline, CDR1 is SEHNR and CDR2 FQNEAQ (reference sequence). Trimming cost V 3 bases and J 5 bases; bases outside gene matches: 6. DNA for the CDR3: TGTGCCAGCAGCTTTTGGGGCGGGGGAACCGGGGAGCTGTTTTTT. Amino acid sequence: CASSFWGGGTGELFF.

V is TRBV6-6 and J is TRBJ2-3, with TRBD2 matching over 13 bases. Germline CDR1 reads MNHNY; CDR2 reads SVGAGI (reference sequence). This CDR3 is built from 15 residues. Trimming took 6 bases from V and 7 from J; bases not matched to a gene: 7. The CDR3 here is CASRVLAGGPYTQYF. In DNA, the CDR3 is TGTGCCAGCAGGGTACTAGCGGGGGGGCCTTATACGCAGTATTTT.

The rearrangement uses TRBV7-2 and TRBJ2-3; tentative D call: TRBD1 (5 bases). CDR1 and CDR2 from the germline V gene are SGHTA and FQGNSA. The V gene lost 2 bases and the J gene lost 0 bases, with 9 bases spanning the gap. The CDR3 runs to 15 residues. CDR3 in amino acids: CASSLRGSSTDTQYF. The CDR3 nucleotides read TGTGCCAGCAGCTTAAGGGGATCTAGCACAGATACGCAGTATTTT.

The CDR3 DNA reads as TGTGCCAGCAGTTCGGACCGCAGCTCTGGAAACACCATATATTTT. This translates into CASSSDRSSGNTIYF. The V call is TRBV2, the J call TRBJ1-3, with D unresolved. V lost 5 bases and J 0 bases, leaving 11 bases between the germline ends. Per germline, CDR1 SNHLY and CDR2 FYNNEI. CDR3 length: 15 amino acids.

The V and J genes are TRBV15 and TRBJ1-6; no clear D gene. Germline V gene data show CDR1 as LNHNV and CDR2 as YYDKDF (reference sequence). Trimming left V 0 bases short and J 2 bases short, with 8 bases between. CDR3 length equals 16 residues. Here the CDR3 reads CATSREGFTYNSPLHF. The CDR3 DNA reads as TGTGCCACCAGCAGAGAGGGGTTCACCTATAATTCACCCCTCCACTTT.

The chain recombines TRBV13 with TRBJ2-7; 8 bases align to TRBD2. V dropped 6 bases and J dropped 5; count of bases not matched to a gene: 9. The CDR3 is 14 residues long. Germline CDR1 reads PRHDT; CDR2 reads FYEKMQ (reference sequence). CDR3 region: CASSPPAGDHEQYF. The CDR3 region has the DNA TGTGCCAGCAGTCCCCCAGCGGGAGACCACGAGCAGTACTTC.

The chain is built from TRBV5-5 and TRBJ1-4, with a tentative D call TRBD1 (6 bases). The CDR3 extends over 14 amino acids. V was pared by 3 bases and J by 4 bases, with 10 bases between. The V gene's germline CDR1 is SGHKS and CDR2 YYEKEE (reference sequence). CDR3 bases: TGTGCCAGCAGCTGGACAGATAATAATGAAAAACTGTTTTTT. Translating gives CASSWTDNNEKLFF.

This clone has only a few counts. The chain carries TRBV4-1 and TRBJ2-2, with 10 nucleotides matching TRBD1. V trimming: 4 bases; J trimming: 4 bases; junction bases outside the gene matches: 3. This CDR3 has 15 residues. CDR1 is MGHRA and CDR2 is YSYEKL in the germline V gene. Here the CDR3 DNA reads TGCGCCAGCAGCCGGGGACAGGGGACCACCGGGGAGCTGTTTTTT. This sequence encodes CASSRGQGTTGELFF.

The chain joins TRBV12-3 or TRBV12-4 to TRBJ1-2; TRBD1 is a possible D gene (5 bases). Trimming pared 3 bases from V and 4 bases from J, leaving 9 bases between. The CDR3 length is 13 residues. The CDR3 sequence is CASSFSGGYGYTF. CDR3 DNA sequence: TGTGCCAGCAGTTTTTCTGGGGGCTATGGCTACACCTTC.

The rearrangement joins TRBV6-5 to TRBJ2-7; TRBD1 agrees at 7 bases. In germline, CDR1 is MNHEY, CDR2 SVGAGI. The CDR3 spans 15 residues. V lost 6 bases, J lost 4 bases, and 12 bases stayed unmatched. CDR3 bases: TGTGCCAGCAGCCGTCAGACAGGGTATCATTACGAGCAGTACTTC. Its translation: CASSRQTGYHYEQYF.

This clone was seen only a few times. The CDR3 spells CASSQSTGLAGLYF. The CDR3 nucleotides are TGTGCCAGCAGCCAATCGACTGGACTAGCTGGTCTGTATTTT. This chain connects TRBV16 to TRBJ2-3; TRBD2 matches at 8 bases. The CDR3 loop spans 14 amino acids. Germline V gene sequence: CDR1 KGHSY, CDR2 FQNENV. Trimming removed 0 bases from V and 14 bases from J; junction bases left unmatched: 10.

The table lists this clone with a count of one. V gene TRBV19 combines with J gene TRBJ2-4; D gene uncertain. This CDR3 is built from 16 residues. Germline V gene lookup returns CDR1 LNHDA and CDR2 SQIVND (reference sequence). V gave up 4 bases and J gave up 0 bases, with 13 bases separating them. In DNA form, the CDR3 reads TGTGCCAGTAGTAGAGACTCTAGAATAGCCAAAAACATTCAGTACTTC. Amino acids: CASSRDSRIAKNIQYF.